This paragraph reports one T cell receptor beta chain. The junction shows a germline mismatch at one end, possibly a read error. The data were obtained in a study of blood T cell repertoires in COVID-19. Study in general: Samples of COVID-19 (acute and convalescent) were obtained from the United States, Italy and Spain.

This CDR3 region has 12 residues. Germline lookup yields CDR1 MNHEY and CDR2 SMNVEV (reference sequence). The authors' processing: Estimation of nucleated cell counts was performed using reference gene primer amplification. The assay was immunoSEQ multiplex PCR, and TCRdb's table has in-frame clones only and misses some. That table furnishes V, J and clone size, whereas the DNA furnished D and trimming. The sample has 250,000 or so clones, 85% seen once. Exposed participants encountered a COVID-19 case during the 2 weeks preceding study entry. The chain uses TRBV27 and TRBJ2-1; 9 nucleotides align to TRBD1. Sequencing used PBMCs or T cells enriched from blood (not recorded which). This TCR was sampled from a woman in her forties or fifties who had been exposed to COVID-19. The CDR3 loop reads CASSWSRDREIF. Written as DNA, the CDR3 is TGTGCCAGCAGTTGGAGCCGGGACAGGGAAATCTTC.